Each of the 11 T cell receptor beta chains below was sequenced from the same sample in a study of technical replicates of blood from a handful of donors. Using immunoSEQ multiplex PCR, the repertoire was profiled, and TCRdb retains in-frame clones only, with some absent. The sample includes 95,000 to 100,000 clones, just over 95% of them seen just once. Material for sequencing was T cells isolated from PBMCs. These receptors were collected from a human donor in good health.

V gene TRBV4-1 combines with J gene TRBJ2-1, with 8 bases identical to TRBD2. This CDR3 is 17 amino acids long. With 1 base clipped from V and 6 bases from J, the junction kept 11 bases outside the gene matches. The germline V gene encodes CDR1 MGHRA and CDR2 YSYEKL. The CDR3, as DNA: TGCGCCAGCAGCCAAGTTGTTCTAGCGGGTAATATCAATGAGCAGTTCTTC. Translating gives CASSQVVLAGNINEQFF.

CDR3 sequence reads: CASSFGTGLLGEQYF. As DNA, the CDR3 is TGTGCCAGCAGCTTCGGTACAGGGCTTTTGGGGGAGCAGTACTTC. This chain links TRBV7-9 with TRBJ2-7, with a tentative D call TRBD1 (6 bases). V shed 3 bases and J shed 7 bases, with 19 bases lying between them. Germline loops: CDR1 SEHNR, CDR2 FQNEAQ (reference sequence). The CDR3 consists of 15 residues.

The chain joins TRBV7-3 to TRBJ2-3, with 8 bases aligning to TRBD1. The ends lost 2 bases at V and 0 bases at J; junction bases unmatched: 10. Looked up from germline, CDR1 is SGHTA and CDR2 is FQGTGA. The CDR3 loop spans 18 amino acids. The CDR3 loop reads CASSLWSGQATSTDTQYF. As DNA, the CDR3 is TGTGCCAGCAGCTTATGGTCGGGACAGGCAACTAGCACAGATACGCAGTATTTT.

V gene TRBV9 combines with J gene TRBJ1-1, with unresolved D. V lost 0 bases and J 0 bases, leaving 6 bases between the germline ends. Germline V gene data show CDR1 as SGDLS and CDR2 as YYNGEE. This CDR3 contains 14 residues. The CDR3 loop is CASSVAQLNTEAFF. In DNA, the CDR3 is TGTGCCAGCAGCGTAGCCCAATTGAACACTGAAGCTTTCTTT.

This sequence joins TRBV27 and TRBJ1-4, with TRBD1 as a possible D gene (5 bases). The CDR3 runs 14 residues. The V and J ends lost 5 bases and 6 bases respectively, with 13 bases between them. In germline, CDR1 is MNHEY, CDR2 SMNVEV (reference sequence). Written as DNA, the CDR3 is TGTGCCAGCAGTAACGACAGTCCCGATGAAAAACTGTTTTTT. Translated: CASSNDSPDEKLFF.

The rearrangement links TRBV7-9 to TRBJ2-7; tentatively, D is TRBD2 (6 bases). With 3 bases removed from V and 6 bases from J, the gap between germline ends came to 9 bases. Germline V gene lookup returns CDR1 SEHNR and CDR2 FQNEAQ (reference sequence). This CDR3 has 12 residues. DNA of the CDR3: TGTGCCAGCAGCTTTTGGGGAGGCGAGCAGTACTTC. Its protein product is CASSFWGGEQYF.

The chain recombines TRBV7-3 with TRBJ1-1; D unresolved. Trimming removed 3 bases at V and 1 base at J, with 6 bases between. The V gene's germline CDR1 is SGHTA and CDR2 FQGTGA. The CDR3 runs 13 residues. The DNA for the CDR3 is TGTGCCAGCAGCTTTACAGAGAACACTGAAGCTTTCTTT. Encoded protein: CASSFTENTEAFF.

The V gene is TRBV21-1, the J gene TRBJ2-7; no check of the table's D call, TRBD1, against the DNA was made. TRBV21-1 is marked as a pseudogene. This CDR3 region has 16 residues. The CDR3 sequence: CASRANDRGTSGEQYF. The CDR3 DNA is TGTGCCAGCAGGGCCAACGACAGGGGAACGTCGGGCGAGCAGTACTTC.

This chain uses TRBV4-1 with TRBJ1-2; D may be TRBD1 (6 bases). Trimming shortened V by 1 base and J by 4 bases, and 10 bases separated the two germline ends. The CDR3 totals 14 residues. Germline V gene data show CDR1 as MGHRA and CDR2 as YSYEKL. CDR3 in amino acids: CASSQVGTFYGYTF. The CDR3, as DNA: TGCGCCAGCAGCCAAGTGGGGACATTCTATGGCTACACCTTC.

The chain has TRBV13 and TRBJ1-1; D is unclear. Germline-derived CDR1 and CDR2 are PRHDT and FYEKMQ (reference sequence). V gave up 5 bases and J gave up 7 bases, with 11 bases separating them. The CDR3 is made up of 12 amino acids. In DNA, the CDR3 is TGTGCCAGCAGCCGGGGAGATGGTGAAGCTTTCTTT. Its translation is CASSRGDGEAFF.

The chain uses TRBV7-8 and TRBJ1-4; 11 bases match TRBD1. Germline CDR1 SGHVS, CDR2 FQNEAQ. There are 13 residues in the CDR3. V dropped 8 bases and J dropped 8; count of bases not matched to a gene: 4. The CDR3, as DNA: TGTGCCAGCTGCCGGGACAGGGGGGAAAAACTGTTTTTT. Protein sequence: CASCRDRGEKLFF.